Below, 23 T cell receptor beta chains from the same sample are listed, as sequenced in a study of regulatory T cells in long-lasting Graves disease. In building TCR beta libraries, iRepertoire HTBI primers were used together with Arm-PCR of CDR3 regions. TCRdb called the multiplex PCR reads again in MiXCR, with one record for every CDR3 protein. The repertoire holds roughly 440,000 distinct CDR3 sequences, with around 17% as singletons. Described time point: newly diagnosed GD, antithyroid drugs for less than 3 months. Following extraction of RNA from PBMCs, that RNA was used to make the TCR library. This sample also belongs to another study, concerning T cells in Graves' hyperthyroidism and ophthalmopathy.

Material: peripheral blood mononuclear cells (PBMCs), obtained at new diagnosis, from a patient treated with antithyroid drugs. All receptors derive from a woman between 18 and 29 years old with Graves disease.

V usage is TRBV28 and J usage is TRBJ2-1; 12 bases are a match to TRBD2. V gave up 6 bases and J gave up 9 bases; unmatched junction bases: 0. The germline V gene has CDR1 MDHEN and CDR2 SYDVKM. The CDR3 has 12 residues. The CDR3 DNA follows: TGTGCCAGCAGGACTAGCGGGAGTGAGCAGTTCTTC. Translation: CASRTSGSEQFF.

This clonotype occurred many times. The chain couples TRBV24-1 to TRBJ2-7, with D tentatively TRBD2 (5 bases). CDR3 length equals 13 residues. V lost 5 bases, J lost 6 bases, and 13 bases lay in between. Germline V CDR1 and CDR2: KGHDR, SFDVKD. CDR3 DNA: TGTGCCACCAGTGCGGGAAATCCCTCCGAGCAGTACTTC. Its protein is CATSAGNPSEQYF.

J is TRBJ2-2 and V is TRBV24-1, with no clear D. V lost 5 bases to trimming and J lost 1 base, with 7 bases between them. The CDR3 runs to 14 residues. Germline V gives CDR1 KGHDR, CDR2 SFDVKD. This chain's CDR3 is CATSALVNTGELFF. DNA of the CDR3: TGTGCCACCAGTGCCCTAGTGAACACCGGGGAGCTGTTTTTT.

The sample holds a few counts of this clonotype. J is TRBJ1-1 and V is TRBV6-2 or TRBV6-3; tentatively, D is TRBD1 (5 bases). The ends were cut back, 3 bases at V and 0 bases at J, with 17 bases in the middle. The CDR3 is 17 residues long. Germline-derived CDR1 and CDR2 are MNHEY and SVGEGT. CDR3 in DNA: TGTGCCAGCAGTTATGGGGGTGGAGTGGGGATGAACACTGAAGCTTTCTTT. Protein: CASSYGGGVGMNTEAFF.

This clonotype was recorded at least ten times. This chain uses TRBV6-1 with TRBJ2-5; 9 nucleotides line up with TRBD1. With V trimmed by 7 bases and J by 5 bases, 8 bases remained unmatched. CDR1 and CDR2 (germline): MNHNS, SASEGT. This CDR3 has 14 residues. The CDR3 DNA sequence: TGTGCCAGCAAACTACAGGGGGCTGGGGAGACCCAGTACTTC. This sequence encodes CASKLQGAGETQYF.

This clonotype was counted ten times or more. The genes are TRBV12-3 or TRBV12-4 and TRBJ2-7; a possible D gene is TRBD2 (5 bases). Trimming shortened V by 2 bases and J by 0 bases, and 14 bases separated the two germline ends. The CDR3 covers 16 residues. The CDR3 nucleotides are TGTGCCAGCAGTTTAACGGGAAGCCGGGACTCCTACGAGCAGTACTTC. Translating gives CASSLTGSRDSYEQYF.

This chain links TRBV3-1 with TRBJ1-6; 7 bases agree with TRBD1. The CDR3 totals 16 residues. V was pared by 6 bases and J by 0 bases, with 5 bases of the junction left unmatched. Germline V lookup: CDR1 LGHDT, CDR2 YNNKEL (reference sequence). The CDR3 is CASRIQGTSYNSPLHF. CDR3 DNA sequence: TGTGCCAGCAGGATACAGGGGACCTCCTATAATTCACCCCTCCACTTT. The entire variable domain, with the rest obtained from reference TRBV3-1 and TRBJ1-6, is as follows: DTAVSQTPKYLVTQMGNDKSIKCEQNLGHDTMYWYKQDSKKFLKIMFSYNNKELIINETVPNRFSPKSPDKAHLNLHINSLELGDSAVYFCASRIQGTSYNSPLHFGNGTRLTVT.

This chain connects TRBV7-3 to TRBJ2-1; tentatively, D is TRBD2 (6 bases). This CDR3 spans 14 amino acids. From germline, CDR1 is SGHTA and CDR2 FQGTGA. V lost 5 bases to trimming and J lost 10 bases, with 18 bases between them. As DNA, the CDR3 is TGTGCCAGCAGCGCCGAACGGGGGATTCGGGAGCAGTTCTTC. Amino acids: CASSAERGIREQFF.

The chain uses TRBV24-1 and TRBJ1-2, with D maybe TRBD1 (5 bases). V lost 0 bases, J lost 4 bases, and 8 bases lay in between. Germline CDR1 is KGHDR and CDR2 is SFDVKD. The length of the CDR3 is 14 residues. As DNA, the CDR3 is TGTGCCACCAGTGATTTGGACAGATCCTATGGCTACACCTTC. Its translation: CATSDLDRSYGYTF.

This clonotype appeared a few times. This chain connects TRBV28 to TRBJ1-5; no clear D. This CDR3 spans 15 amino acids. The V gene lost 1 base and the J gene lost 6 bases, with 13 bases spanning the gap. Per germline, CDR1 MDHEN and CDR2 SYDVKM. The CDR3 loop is CASSLLGPGSQPQHF. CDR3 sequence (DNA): TGTGCCAGCAGTTTATTGGGCCCGGGAAGTCAGCCCCAGCATTTT.

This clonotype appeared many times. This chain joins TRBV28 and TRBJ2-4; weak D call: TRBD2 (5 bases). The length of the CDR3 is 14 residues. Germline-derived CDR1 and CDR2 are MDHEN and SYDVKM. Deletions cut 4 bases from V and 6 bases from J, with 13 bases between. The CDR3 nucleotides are TGTGCCAGCAGTTCCCCACATGGAGGAAACATTCAGTACTTC. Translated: CASSSPHGGNIQYF.

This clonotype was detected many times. For the CDR3, the DNA is TGCGCCAGCAGCTTGGCCGAAGGTTACAATGAGCAGTTCTTC. Protein sequence: CASSLAEGYNEQFF. J is TRBJ2-1 and V is TRBV5-1; no firm D call. Germline V gene sequence: CDR1 SGHRS, CDR2 YFSETQ. Between the trimmed V and J ends, which lost 0 bases and 4 bases, there was a span of 8 bases. The CDR3 loop spans 14 amino acids.

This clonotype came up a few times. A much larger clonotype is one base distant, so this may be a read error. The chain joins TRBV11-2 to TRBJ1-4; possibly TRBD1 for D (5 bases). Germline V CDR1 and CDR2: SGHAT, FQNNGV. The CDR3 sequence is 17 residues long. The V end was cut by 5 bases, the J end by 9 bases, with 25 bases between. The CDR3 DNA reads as TGTGCCAGCAGCCCCTCCAGCTTTCGGGGGTCGGGGAAAAAACTGTTTTTT. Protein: CASSPSSFRGSGKKLFF.

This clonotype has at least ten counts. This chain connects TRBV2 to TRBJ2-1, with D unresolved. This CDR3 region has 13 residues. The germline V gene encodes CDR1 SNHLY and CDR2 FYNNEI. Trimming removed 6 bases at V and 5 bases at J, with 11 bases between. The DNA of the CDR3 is TGTGCCAGCAGACCCGGGCGCAACAATGAGCAGTTCTTC. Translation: CASRPGRNNEQFF.

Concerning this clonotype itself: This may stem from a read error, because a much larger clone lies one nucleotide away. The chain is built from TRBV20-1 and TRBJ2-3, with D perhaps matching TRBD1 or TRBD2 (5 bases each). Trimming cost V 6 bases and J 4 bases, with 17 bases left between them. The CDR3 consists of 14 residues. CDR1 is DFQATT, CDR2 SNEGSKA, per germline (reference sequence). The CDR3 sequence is CSARGPAVADTQYF. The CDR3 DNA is TGCAGTGCAAGGGGACCAGCGGTTGCAGATACGCAGTATTTT.

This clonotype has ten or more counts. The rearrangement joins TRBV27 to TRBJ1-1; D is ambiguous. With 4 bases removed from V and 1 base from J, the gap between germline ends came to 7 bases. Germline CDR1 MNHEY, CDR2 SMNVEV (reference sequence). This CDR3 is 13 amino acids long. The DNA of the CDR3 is TGTGCCAGCAGTTCAAGGGAGAACACTGAAGCTTTCTTT. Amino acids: CASSSRENTEAFF.

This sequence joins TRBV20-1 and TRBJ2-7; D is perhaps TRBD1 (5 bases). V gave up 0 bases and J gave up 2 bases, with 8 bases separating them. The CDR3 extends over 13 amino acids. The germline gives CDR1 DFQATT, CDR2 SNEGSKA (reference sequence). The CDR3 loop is CSARDSRAYEQYF. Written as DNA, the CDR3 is TGCAGTGCTAGAGATTCCAGGGCCTACGAGCAGTACTTC.

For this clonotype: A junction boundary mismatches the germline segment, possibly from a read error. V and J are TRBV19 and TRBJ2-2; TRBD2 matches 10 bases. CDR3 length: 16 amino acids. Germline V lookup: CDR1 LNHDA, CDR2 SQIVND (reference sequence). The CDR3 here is CASRGPPGLATGELVF. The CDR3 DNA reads TGTGCCAGTAGAGGACCCCCGGGACTAGCGACCGGGGAGCTGGTTTTT.

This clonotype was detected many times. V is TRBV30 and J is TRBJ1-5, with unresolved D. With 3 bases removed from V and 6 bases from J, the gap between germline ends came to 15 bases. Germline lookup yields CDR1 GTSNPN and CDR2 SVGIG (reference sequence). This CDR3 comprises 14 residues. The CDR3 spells CAWSGEVAGQPQHF. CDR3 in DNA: TGTGCCTGGAGCGGGGAGGTAGCAGGTCAGCCCCAGCATTTT.

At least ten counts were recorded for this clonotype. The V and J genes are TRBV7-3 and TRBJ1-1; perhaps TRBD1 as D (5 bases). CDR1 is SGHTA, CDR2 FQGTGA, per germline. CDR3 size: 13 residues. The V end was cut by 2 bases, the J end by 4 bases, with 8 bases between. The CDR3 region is CASSLWGSTEAFF. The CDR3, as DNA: TGTGCCAGCAGCTTATGGGGGAGCACTGAAGCTTTCTTT.

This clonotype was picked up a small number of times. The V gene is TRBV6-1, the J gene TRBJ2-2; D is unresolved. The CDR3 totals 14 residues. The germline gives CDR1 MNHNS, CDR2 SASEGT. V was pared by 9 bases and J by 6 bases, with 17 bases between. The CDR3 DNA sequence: TGTGCCAGTACACCTCGTGGGATCGCCGGGGAGCTGTTTTTT. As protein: CASTPRGIAGELFF.

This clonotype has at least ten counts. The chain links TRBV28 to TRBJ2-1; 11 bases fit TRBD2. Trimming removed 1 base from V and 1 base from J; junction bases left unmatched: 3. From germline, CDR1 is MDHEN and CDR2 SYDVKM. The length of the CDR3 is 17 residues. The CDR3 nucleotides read TGTGCCAGCAGTTTATCTAGCGGGGGGACATCCTACAATGAGCAGTTCTTC. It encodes CASSLSSGGTSYNEQFF.

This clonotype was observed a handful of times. The CDR3 loop is CASMQNPLYEQYF. DNA for the CDR3: TGTGCCAGCATGCAGAACCCCCTCTACGAGCAGTACTTC. The chain employs TRBV6-2 or TRBV6-3 and TRBJ2-7; D call uncertain. V lost 7 bases and J lost 3, with 13 bases in between. The CDR3 is made up of 13 amino acids. Germline assignment: CDR1 MNHEY and CDR2 SVGEGT.